These 3 T cell receptor beta chains were sequenced from one sample in a study of tumour-infiltrating T cells in Burkitt lymphoma (TCRdb year 2020). Library prep was done by the immunoSEQ multiplex PCR assay. This immuneACCESS table, as held by TCRdb, lists in-frame sequences with V and J called but not all clones. Of the missing ones, under half trace to an unresolved V gene in checked studies; the others have no known cause. In this sample the table shows 15,000 to 20,000 clones, 80% of which occur a single time. Clones ranked in the top ten supply 2.1% of the sample. The sample taken for sequencing was tumor tissue. The receptors here all came from a human donor with diffuse large B-cell lymphoma.

To note about this clone: A read error may account for a junction end that differs from germline. The V gene is TRBV7-7, the J gene TRBJ2-2; D call uncertain. The CDR3 is made up of 14 amino acids. Germline CDR1 and CDR2: SSHAT and FNYEAQ (reference sequence). The CDR3 region is CASSLSRDTGELFF. CDR3 coding DNA: TGTGCTAGCAGCTTGAGTAGGGACACCGGGGAGCTGTTTTTT. Complete variable domain (other parts from reference TRBV7-7 and TRBJ2-2): GAGVSQSPRYKVTKRGQDVTLRCDPISSHATLYWYQQALGQGPEFLTYFNYEAQPDKSGLPSDRFSAERPEGSISTLTIQRTEQRDSAMYRCASSLSRDTGELFFGEGSRLTVL.

The chain is built from TRBV5-1 and TRBJ1-4, with D perhaps TRBD1 (6 bases). Germline lookup yields CDR1 SGHRS and CDR2 YFSETQ. The V gene lost 2 bases and the J gene lost 5 bases, with 10 bases spanning the gap. The CDR3 spans 14 residues. The DNA of the CDR3 is TGCGCCAGCAGCTTAGGCAGGGGAAATGAAAAACTGTTTTTT. Its protein is CASSLGRGNEKLFF.

This chain uses TRBV9 with TRBJ1-1, with 10 bases identical to TRBD1. Germline CDR1 SGDLS, CDR2 YYNGEE. This CDR3 spans 14 amino acids. V lost 4 bases and J lost 7; bases outside the gene matches: 7. CDR3 nucleotide sequence: TGTGCCAGCAGCCCCCAGACAGGGGGCGTTGAAGCTTTCTTT. Translating gives CASSPQTGGVEAFF.